This TCR beta chain was sequenced for a study of cytomegalovirus exposure and HLA in healthy donors. Points from the study as a whole: The study recorded over 150 TCR beta chains that were cytomegalovirus-associated.

The method was immunoSEQ multiplex PCR; TCRdb's version includes in-frame clones alone and lacks a portion of them. This table holds fewer than 400,000 clones, more than 80% found once. Points on this clone: Antigen unknown.

The germline V gene has CDR1 MGHDK and CDR2 SYGVNS. This CDR3 region has 14 residues. J gave up 7 bases and V 3 bases, and 1 base lay outside the gene matches. This chain connects TRBV25-1 to TRBJ2-1; 12 positions agree with TRBD2. Sequencing was carried out using PBMCs. The clonotype was recovered from a woman aged 18-29 years in good health and CMV-seronegative. The DNA for the CDR3 is TGTGCCAGCAGTGATGGACTAGCGGGAAATGAGCAGTTCTTC. This codes for CASSDGLAGNEQFF.